This T cell receptor (beta chain) was identified during a study of shared clonotypes between healthy human individuals. Study-level findings and limits: Sequencing depth was expected to affect clonotype sharing among donors.

Germline loops: CDR1 SGHNT, CDR2 YYREEE (reference sequence). The CDR3 covers 14 residues. V was pared by 3 bases and J by 4 bases, with 3 bases of the junction left unmatched. A remark on this clone: Its specificity is not known.

Sequenced by immunoSEQ multiplex PCR; TCRdb stores in-frame clones only, minus some. This table has approximately 440,000 clones, around 77% appearing once. The clonotype was recovered from a woman aged 40 to 50 in good health. Some clones in this sample may be carry-over from other donors' samples. Sequencing was performed on PBMCs. The chain joins TRBV5-4 to TRBJ2-7; 11 positions match TRBD2. The CDR3 is CASSSGLAAYEQYF. The CDR3 nucleotides read TGTGCCAGCAGCTCGGGACTAGCGGCTTACGAGCAGTACTTC.